Following are 16 T cell receptor beta chains from one sample sequenced in a study of control samples from healthy donors and cancer patients. Libraries were prepared by immunoSEQ multiplex PCR; TCRdb keeps only in-frame clonotypes and omits some of them. The repertoire has about 110,000 clones, approximately 82% of them found once; the top ten carry around 6.6%. The sample was blood. Receptor source: a man between 18 and 29 years old in good health.

The rearrangement joins TRBV28 to TRBJ2-3; D might be TRBD2 (7 bases). V lost 6 bases to trimming and J lost 2 bases, with 15 bases between them. In germline, CDR1 is MDHEN, CDR2 SYDVKM. The CDR3 spans 15 residues. CDR3 coding DNA: TGTGCCAGCAGCTCCGGACGGGGGGCCACAGATACGCAGTATTTT. Its translation: CASSSGRGATDTQYF.

V and J are TRBV12-3 or TRBV12-4 and TRBJ2-1; D is unresolved. The CDR3 extends over 11 amino acids. V was clipped by 7 bases and J by 8 bases, with 9 bases between them. The CDR3 loop is CASNRLYEQFF. CDR3 nucleotides: TGTGCCAGCAACCGCCTTTATGAGCAGTTCTTC.

The V gene is TRBV7-9, the J gene TRBJ2-2; D gene unclear. Trimming left V 5 bases short and J 2 bases short, with 6 bases between. The CDR3 totals 13 residues. The germline V gene has CDR1 SEHNR and CDR2 FQNEAQ (reference sequence). The CDR3 here is CASSLLNTGELFF. CDR3 nucleotides: TGTGCCAGCAGCCTGCTAAACACCGGGGAGCTGTTTTTT.

The chain carries TRBV24-1 and TRBJ1-2; D gene unclear. The CDR3 totals 13 residues. Germline V lookup: CDR1 KGHDR, CDR2 SFDVKD. V was trimmed by 4 bases and J by 2 bases, leaving 7 bases between them. The CDR3 DNA sequence: TGTGCCACCAGTGAGGCGGGCAACTATGGCTACACCTTC. It is translated as CATSEAGNYGYTF.

In its sample, this clone was seen a few times. The chain has TRBV5-1 and TRBJ2-1; D uncertain. In germline, CDR1 is SGHRS, CDR2 YFSETQ. The CDR3 consists of 17 residues. Trimming took off 0 bases at V and 0 bases at J, with 13 bases between the two ends. CDR3 coding DNA: TGCGCCAGCAGCTTGGCCGGGTGGACGAGCTCCTACAATGAGCAGTTCTTC. Translation: CASSLAGWTSSYNEQFF.

The chain has TRBV4-1 and TRBJ1-6, with D possibly being TRBD1 (6 bases). Deletions cut 2 bases from V and 8 bases from J, with 13 bases between. The CDR3 has 15 residues. The germline CDR1 and CDR2 sequences are MGHRA and YSYEKL. CDR3 region: CASSQSRGLDSPLHF. The CDR3 DNA sequence: TGCGCCAGCAGCCAAAGTCGGGGGCTGGATTCACCCCTCCACTTT.

Concerning this clone itself: This CDR3 is also generated by other DNA sequences in the sample. The chain has TRBV18 and TRBJ1-1; D remains unclear. The CDR3 is made up of 13 amino acids. V was shortened by 1 base and J by 1 base, with 4 bases between the two germline ends. Germline V gene data show CDR1 as KGHSH and CDR2 as LQKENI. This CDR3 reads CASSPRGNTEAFF. The CDR3 nucleotides read TGTGCCAGCTCACCACGGGGGAACACTGAAGCTTTCTTT.

This clone was counted once. The chain couples TRBV24-1 to TRBJ1-5; D gene unclear. The CDR3 loop spans 13 amino acids. The V gene's germline CDR1 is KGHDR and CDR2 SFDVKD. Deletions cut 5 bases from V and 4 bases from J, with 8 bases between. CDR3 DNA sequence: TGTGCCACCAGTGGGCAGCCGAATCAGCCCCAGCATTTT. It codes for CATSGQPNQPQHF.

V and J are TRBV2 and TRBJ1-6; D is unclear. V shed 6 bases and J shed 6 bases, with 6 bases lying between them. The germline gives CDR1 SNHLY, CDR2 FYNNEI. The CDR3 extends over 12 amino acids. The CDR3: CASSLGNSPLHF. The CDR3 DNA is TGTGCCAGCAGCCTGGGTAATTCACCCCTCCACTTT.

The genes are TRBV2 and TRBJ2-5, with D possibly being TRBD2 (6 bases). The V gene lost 1 base and the J gene lost 5 bases, with 14 bases spanning the gap. CDR3 size: 15 residues. Germline V gene sequence: CDR1 SNHLY, CDR2 FYNNEI. CDR3 amino acids: CASSEEAGSGETQYF. CDR3 bases: TGTGCCAGCAGTGAAGAGGCGGGATCTGGGGAGACCCAGTACTTC.

Written as DNA, the CDR3 is TGCGCCAGCAGCCAAGCCCCAATCCATGAGCAGTTCTTC. Encoded protein: CASSQAPIHEQFF. The chain links TRBV4-3 to TRBJ2-1, with unresolved D. In germline, CDR1 is LGHNA, CDR2 YSLEER. Trimming took 1 base from V and 8 from J, leaving 9 bases between them. The CDR3 is 13 residues long.

V usage is TRBV7-2 and J usage is TRBJ2-1; D remains unclear. Trimming cost V 8 bases and J 10 bases, with 12 bases left between them. Looked up from germline, CDR1 is SGHTA and CDR2 is FQGNSA. CDR3 length equals 11 residues. DNA for the CDR3: TGTGCCAGCTCAGCTTTGGCCGAGCAGTTCTTC. This codes for CASSALAEQFF.

The genes are TRBV7-2 and TRBJ2-5; 8 bases match TRBD2. The CDR3 covers 17 residues. The V gene's germline CDR1 is SGHTA and CDR2 FQGNSA. Trimming cost V 5 bases and J 2 bases; bases outside gene matches: 13. Here the CDR3 DNA reads TGTGCCAGCAGCAGGAGTTGGAGTGGCGGGGGGCAAGAGACCCAGTACTTC. It codes for CASSRSWSGGGQETQYF.

The chain couples TRBV5-4 to TRBJ2-2, with D perhaps TRBD1 or TRBD2 (6 bases each). Germline V gene data show CDR1 as SGHNT and CDR2 as YYREEE (reference sequence). The CDR3 has 15 residues. V was clipped by 4 bases and J by 5 bases, with 15 bases between them. This CDR3 reads CASSRRGAGTGELFF. CDR3 in DNA: TGTGCCAGCAGCCGGAGGGGGGCCGGTACCGGGGAGCTGTTTTTT.

This chain joins TRBV7-2 and TRBJ2-7; 7 bases are shared with TRBD1. This CDR3 is 14 amino acids long. Per germline, CDR1 SGHTA and CDR2 FQGNSA. Trimming at V came to 2 bases and at J to 5 bases, leaving 6 bases not matched to a gene. The CDR3: CASSLRGGRNEQYV. In nucleotides, the CDR3 is TGTGCCAGCAGCTTAAGAGGGGGCAGGAACGAGCAGTACGTC.

This chain links TRBV12-5 with TRBJ1-3, with 10 nucleotides matching TRBD1. CDR1 is LGHNT and CDR2 is FRNRAP in the germline V gene. The CDR3 length is 17 residues. The V segment lost 3 bases and the J segment 3 bases; nucleotides outside the gene matches: 8. The CDR3 loop is CASGLLDRGQYGNTIYF. In DNA, the CDR3 is TGTGCTAGTGGTTTACTTGACAGGGGGCAGTATGGAAACACCATATATTTT.